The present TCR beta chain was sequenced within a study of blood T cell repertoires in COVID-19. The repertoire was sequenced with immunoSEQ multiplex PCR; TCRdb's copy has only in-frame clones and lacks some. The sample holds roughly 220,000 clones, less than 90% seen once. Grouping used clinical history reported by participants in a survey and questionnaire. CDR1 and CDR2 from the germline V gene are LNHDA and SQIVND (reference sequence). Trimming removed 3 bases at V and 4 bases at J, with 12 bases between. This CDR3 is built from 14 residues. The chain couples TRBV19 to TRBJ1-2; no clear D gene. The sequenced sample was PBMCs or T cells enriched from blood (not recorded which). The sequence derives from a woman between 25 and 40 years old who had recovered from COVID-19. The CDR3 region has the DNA TGTGCCAGTAGTATCCCAGATCTAGGCTATGGCTACACCTTC. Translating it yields CASSIPDLGYGYTF.